This is a list of T cell receptor beta chains from one sample in a study of identical twins. A single record per CDR3 protein comes from TCRdb applying MiXCR to the 5' RACE reads. The data contain about 920,000 distinct CDR3 sequences, about 12% of them seen just once; the ten biggest clones take up around 1.5%. The sample was also reused in another study, on yellow fever vaccine responses in identical twins.

The specimen sequenced was PBMCs. These receptors were taken from a woman under 30 in good health. Both conserved end residues are part of each CDR3. D genes are given only for firm matches. Some rows have no size entry. The others give once, few or many, or a class for an expanded clone.

TRBJ2-7	few	TRBV20-1	-	CSASTLVSGYEQYF	TGCAGTGCTTCGACGTTGGTTTCGGGCTACGAGCAGTACTTC
TRBJ2-1	many	TRBV7-9	-	CASSLDQGRDYNEQFF	TGTGCCAGCAGCTTAGATCAAGGCAGGGACTACAATGAGCAGTTCTTC
TRBJ2-1	-	TRBV29-1	-	CSAEGSSYNEQFF	TGCAGCGCCGAGGGCAGCTCCTACAATGAGCAGTTCTTC
TRBJ1-4	-	TRBV28	-	CASRFWQGRKLFF	TGTGCCAGCAGGTTTTGGCAGGGGCGTAAACTGTTTTTT
TRBJ1-2	few	TRBV5-5	TRBD1	CASSLELTGVGGYTF	TGTGCCAGCAGCTTGGAGCTGACAGGGGTCGGAGGCTACACCTTC
TRBJ2-7	few	TRBV5-1	-	CASSFRSRDSYEQYF	TGCGCCAGCAGCTTCAGAAGCAGGGATTCCTACGAGCAGTACTTC
TRBJ2-1	-	TRBV29-1	-	CSVRQGLNNEQFF	TGCAGCGTAAGACAGGGACTGAACAATGAGCAGTTCTTC
TRBJ2-3	few	TRBV3-1	-	CASSSGAVSTDTQYF	TGTGCCAGCAGCTCGGGGGCAGTTAGCACAGATACGCAGTATTTT
TRBJ2-6	-	TRBV9	-	CASSVVGPGFSGANVLTF	TGTGCCAGCAGCGTAGTGGGACCGGGGTTTTCTGGGGCCAACGTCCTGACTTTC
TRBJ2-1	few	TRBV5-1	-	CASSYAVPDRMAYNEQFF	TGCGCCAGCAGCTACGCCGTCCCTGACAGGATGGCCTACAATGAGCAGTTCTTC
TRBJ2-7	-	TRBV20-1	-	CSARGSGPYEQYF	TGCAGTGCTAGAGGCTCGGGCCCGTACGAGCAGTACTTC
TRBJ2-7	-	TRBV3-1	TRBD2	CASGSGRITYEQYF	TGTGCCAGCGGGAGCGGGAGGATCACCTACGAGCAGTACTTC
TRBJ2-5	-	TRBV5-1	TRBD2	CASSLTGRQQETQYF	TGCGCCAGCAGCTTGACCGGGAGGCAACAAGAGACCCAGTACTTC
TRBJ1-3	few	TRBV5-6	TRBD1	CASSRWDRDKNTIYF	TGTGCCAGCAGCCGTTGGGACAGGGACAAAAACACCATATATTTT
TRBJ2-7	-	TRBV4-1	-	CASSKRDTSHEQYF	TGCGCCAGCAGCAAACGGGACACTTCGCACGAGCAGTACTTC
TRBJ2-7	few	TRBV7-9	-	CASSRMEGSYEQYF	TGTGCCAGCAGCAGGATGGAAGGCTCCTACGAGCAGTACTTC
TRBJ2-3	-	TRBV6-2/TRBV6-3	TRBD1	CASSPLYYTGDRHTDTQYF	TGTGCCAGCAGCCCACTATACTACACCGGGGACAGACACACAGATACGCAGTATTTT
TRBJ1-4	-	TRBV5-6	-	CASSIGGEKLFF	TGTGCCAGCAGCATCGGTGGTGAAAAACTGTTTTTT
TRBJ1-1	few	TRBV4-1	TRBD1	CASSERQGTEAFF	TGCGCCAGCAGCGAACGACAGGGCACTGAAGCTTTCTTT
TRBJ1-2	many	TRBV20-1	-	CSALVRVSYGYTF	TGCAGTGCCCTCGTAAGGGTATCATATGGCTACACCTTC
TRBJ2-4	-	TRBV12-3/TRBV12-4	-	CASSLWVGAEVNIQCF	TGTGCCAGCAGTTTATGGGTGGGAGCGGAAGTGAACATTCAGTGCTTC
TRBJ1-1	-	TRBV29-1	TRBD1	CSVEEDRDTEAFF	TGCAGCGTTGAAGAAGACAGGGATACTGAAGCTTTCTTT
TRBJ2-3	-	TRBV21-1	-	CASSKALEGQATDTQYF	TGTGCCAGCAGCAAAGCGCTCGAAGGACAGGCCACAGATACGCAGTATTTT
TRBJ1-1	-	TRBV18	-	CASSREGPGTNTEAFF	TGTGCCAGCTCCCGGGAGGGGCCAGGGACGAACACTGAAGCTTTCTTT
TRBJ2-3	few	TRBV12-3/TRBV12-4	-	CASTISADTQYF	TGTGCCAGCACCATCTCCGCAGATACGCAGTATTTT
TRBJ1-1	-	TRBV9	-	CASSSRPEGTEAFF	TGTGCCAGCAGCTCACGGCCCGAAGGGACTGAAGCTTTCTTT
TRBJ2-3	many	TRBV9	-	CASSADGGIADTQYF	TGTGCCAGCAGCGCGGACGGCGGAATAGCAGATACGCAGTATTTT
TRBJ1-3	few	TRBV20-1	-	CSARDGSAGNTIYF	TGCAGTGCTAGAGACGGGAGTGCGGGAAACACCATATATTTT
TRBJ2-1	-	TRBV7-6	-	CASSLAGRGTHNEQFF	TGTGCCAGCAGCTTAGCCGGAAGGGGGACCCACAATGAGCAGTTCTTC
TRBJ1-5	many	TRBV12-3/TRBV12-4	-	CASSSLGGPQHF	TGTGCCAGCAGCTCCTTGGGGGGGCCCCAGCATTTT
TRBJ2-7	-	TRBV10-3	-	CAISEPGGSTYEQYF	TGTGCCATCAGTGAACCGGGTGGCTCTACCTACGAGCAGTACTTC
TRBJ2-1	-	TRBV18	TRBD1	CASSPGTEGYNEQFF	TGTGCCAGCTCACCCGGGACAGAGGGCTACAATGAGCAGTTCTTC
TRBJ1-1	few	TRBV11-2	-	CASSSSPHTEAFF	TGTGCCAGCAGCTCCTCACCGCACACTGAAGCTTTCTTT
TRBJ2-5	many	TRBV28	TRBD2	CASSDSGGEQETQYF	TGTGCCAGCAGTGATAGCGGGGGGGAACAAGAGACCCAGTACTTC
TRBJ2-1	many	TRBV5-1	-	CASSLYGGNSYNEQFF	TGCGCCAGCAGCTTGTACGGCGGAAACTCCTACAATGAGCAGTTCTTC
TRBJ2-3	-	TRBV15	TRBD2	CATSRFSVAGGPDTQYF	TGTGCCACCAGCAGATTCTCCGTAGCGGGAGGCCCAGATACGCAGTATTTT
TRBJ2-2	few	TRBV5-1	TRBD1	CASSLIQGSTGELFF	TGCGCCAGCAGCTTGATACAGGGGAGCACCGGGGAGCTGTTTTTT
TRBJ2-1	many	TRBV15	-	CATSDYYQIEQFF	TGTGCCACCAGTGACTACTATCAAATTGAGCAGTTCTTC
TRBJ2-3	few	TRBV10-3	-	CALQMGLTDTQYF	TGTGCCTTACAAATGGGCCTCACAGATACGCAGTATTTT
TRBJ2-5	few	TRBV5-1	-	CASSLGHNQETQYF	TGCGCCAGCAGCTTGGGACACAACCAAGAGACCCAGTACTTC
TRBJ2-1	many	TRBV6-2/TRBV6-3	-	CASSKSQAYNEQFF	TGTGCCAGCAGTAAATCACAGGCTTACAATGAGCAGTTCTTC
TRBJ2-7	few	TRBV5-1	TRBD2	CASSLLLAGAYEQYF	TGCGCCAGCAGCTTGCTGCTAGCGGGAGCCTACGAGCAGTACTTC
TRBJ2-5	-	TRBV23-1	TRBD2	CASSHLAGGLQETQYF	TGCGCCAGCAGCCATCTAGCGGGAGGTTTGCAAGAGACCCAGTACTTC
TRBJ2-5	-	TRBV18	-	CASSPVPNPETQYF	TGTGCCAGCTCACCGGTTCCCAATCCAGAGACCCAGTACTTC
TRBJ2-1	-	TRBV20-1	TRBD1	CSARDRPKYNEQFF	TGCAGTGCTAGGGACAGGCCAAAATACAATGAGCAGTTCTTC
TRBJ1-1	-	TRBV29-1	-	CSGGRENTEAFF	TGCAGCGGGGGCCGGGAGAACACTGAAGCTTTCTTT
TRBJ1-3	many	TRBV29-1	-	CSVEDRDRGNTIYF	TGCAGCGTTGAAGATCGGGACCGTGGAAACACCATATATTTT
TRBJ1-4	-	TRBV4-1	-	CASSQRGKAVKLFF	TGCGCCAGCAGCCAAAGGGGGAAAGCTGTCAAACTGTTTTTT
TRBJ2-2	few	TRBV27	-	CASSLFAGSANTGELFF	TGTGCCAGCAGTTTATTCGCGGGATCGGCGAACACCGGGGAGCTGTTTTTT
TRBJ2-2	few	TRBV25-1	TRBD1	CASTGGEGNTGELFF	TGTGCCAGCACAGGGGGAGAGGGGAACACCGGGGAGCTGTTTTTT
TRBJ2-7	few	TRBV10-3	TRBD2	CAISGDYSYEQYF	TGTGCCATCAGCGGGGACTACTCCTACGAGCAGTACTTC
TRBJ2-1	-	TRBV7-6	TRBD2	CASSPQQAGGNEQFF	TGTGCCAGCAGCCCACAACAAGCGGGAGGGAATGAGCAGTTCTTC
TRBJ1-2	-	TRBV19	-	CASSIDLQGYTF	TGTGCCAGTAGTATAGATCTCCAGGGCTACACCTTC
TRBJ1-5	few	TRBV2	TRBD1	CASAQGARGNQPQHF	TGTGCCAGCGCACAGGGGGCTCGGGGCAATCAGCCCCAGCATTTT
TRBJ2-5	few	TRBV5-5	TRBD1	CASSNGTGIGETQYF	TGTGCCAGCAGCAACGGGACAGGGATAGGAGAGACCCAGTACTTC
TRBJ2-1	few	TRBV19	TRBD1	CASSLQGSSSSYNEQFF	TGTGCCAGTAGTCTACAGGGGTCTAGTAGCTCCTACAATGAGCAGTTCTTC
TRBJ2-2	-	TRBV6-4	-	CASSDSMAGELFF	TGTGCCAGCAGTGACTCGATGGCCGGGGAGCTGTTTTTT
TRBJ2-3	-	TRBV13	-	CASSFKGTDTQYF	TGTGCCAGCAGCTTTAAGGGGACAGATACGCAGTATTTT
TRBJ1-1	-	TRBV12-3/TRBV12-4	-	CASSLTVPGNTEAFF	TGTGCCAGCAGTCTAACAGTTCCGGGGAACACTGAAGCTTTCTTT